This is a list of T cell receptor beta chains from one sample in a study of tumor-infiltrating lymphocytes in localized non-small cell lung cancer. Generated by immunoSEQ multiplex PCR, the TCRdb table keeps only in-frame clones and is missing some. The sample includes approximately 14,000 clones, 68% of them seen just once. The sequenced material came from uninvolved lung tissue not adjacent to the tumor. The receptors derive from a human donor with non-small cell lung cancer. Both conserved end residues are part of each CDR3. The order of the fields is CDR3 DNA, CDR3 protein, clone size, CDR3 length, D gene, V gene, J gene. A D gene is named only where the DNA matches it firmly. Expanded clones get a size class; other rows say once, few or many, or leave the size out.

cdr3_nt: TGTGCCAGCAGTAGAAGGGACAGGGTTTTCAACGAGCAGTACTTC
cdr3_aa: CASSRRDRVFNEQYF
clone_size: -
cdr3_length: 15
d_call: TRBD1
v_call: TRBV28
j_call: TRBJ2-7

cdr3_nt: TGTGCCAGCAGTTACAGGGGGCGCGCAGATACGCAGTATTTT
cdr3_aa: CASSYRGRADTQYF
clone_size: -
cdr3_length: 14
d_call: TRBD1
v_call: TRBV28
j_call: TRBJ2-3

cdr3_nt: TGCGCCAGCAGCCAAGATGTCCCCACAGCTGGAGAGACCCAGTACTTC
cdr3_aa: CASSQDVPTAGETQYF
clone_size: -
cdr3_length: 16
d_call: -
v_call: TRBV4-1
j_call: TRBJ2-5

cdr3_nt: TGTGCCAGTAGCGGACAGTTAAACACTGAAGCTTTCTTT
cdr3_aa: CASSGQLNTEAFF
clone_size: -
cdr3_length: 13
d_call: -
v_call: TRBV19
j_call: TRBJ1-1

cdr3_nt: TGTGCCAGCAGTGGCGTGAGGACAGGAGCTCCAAAACTGTTTTTT
cdr3_aa: CASSGVRTGAPKLFF
clone_size: few
cdr3_length: 15
d_call: TRBD1
v_call: TRBV2
j_call: TRBJ1-4

cdr3_nt: TGTGCCAGCAGTTCCCCAGGGGCCGGGGTGTATGGCTACACCTTC
cdr3_aa: CASSSPGAGVYGYTF
clone_size: few
cdr3_length: 15
d_call: -
v_call: TRBV27
j_call: TRBJ1-2

cdr3_nt: TGTGCCAGCAGTTCCGCGACAGGGGGTTCCTACGAGCAGTACTTC
cdr3_aa: CASSSATGGSYEQYF
clone_size: -
cdr3_length: 15
d_call: TRBD1
v_call: TRBV28
j_call: TRBJ2-7

cdr3_nt: TGTGCCAGCAGTTCAGGGGCTGGTGGTACGCAGTATTTT
cdr3_aa: CASSSGAGGTQYF
clone_size: -
cdr3_length: 13
d_call: -
v_call: TRBV6-6
j_call: TRBJ2-3

cdr3_nt: TGTGCCAGCAGTTACGTCGCCAGGACCCTCCTGTATGGCTACACCTTC
cdr3_aa: CASSYVARTLLYGYTF
clone_size: once
cdr3_length: 16
d_call: -
v_call: TRBV6-6
j_call: TRBJ1-2

cdr3_nt: TGTGCCAGTAGCCGGGACAGAAACTACGAGCAGTACTTC
cdr3_aa: CASSRDRNYEQYF
clone_size: -
cdr3_length: 13
d_call: TRBD1
v_call: TRBV19
j_call: TRBJ2-7

cdr3_nt: TGTGCCATCATGAGGGGGACTAGCGGGAACACCGGGGAGCTGTTTTTT
cdr3_aa: CAIMRGTSGNTGELFF
clone_size: few
cdr3_length: 16
d_call: TRBD2
v_call: TRBV10-3
j_call: TRBJ2-2

cdr3_nt: TGTGCCAGCAGCTTGGGTGTGAACACTGAAGCTTTCTTT
cdr3_aa: CASSLGVNTEAFF
clone_size: -
cdr3_length: 13
d_call: -
v_call: TRBV5-5
j_call: TRBJ1-1

cdr3_nt: TGTGCCAGCAACCAGGGACACATTAACACTGAAGCTTTCTTT
cdr3_aa: CASNQGHINTEAFF
clone_size: -
cdr3_length: 14
d_call: -
v_call: TRBV9
j_call: TRBJ1-1

cdr3_nt: TGCGCCAGCAGCCTGGCCTTAGAGCTCGGGACTAGCACAGATACGCAGTATTTT
cdr3_aa: CASSLALELGTSTDTQYF
clone_size: -
cdr3_length: 18
d_call: -
v_call: TRBV5-1
j_call: TRBJ2-3

cdr3_nt: TGTGCCAGTACAGACATCTATGGCTACACCTTC
cdr3_aa: CASTDIYGYTF
clone_size: -
cdr3_length: 11
d_call: -
v_call: TRBV19
j_call: TRBJ1-2

cdr3_nt: TGTGCCAGCAGCGTGGCCCACGTTGGGGCCCAGTACTTC
cdr3_aa: CASSVAHVGAQYF
clone_size: -
cdr3_length: 13
d_call: -
v_call: TRBV9
j_call: TRBJ2-5

cdr3_nt: TGTGCCAGCTCACCGGAAAGGGGCTTTAGCTATGGCTACACCTTC
cdr3_aa: CASSPERGFSYGYTF
clone_size: few
cdr3_length: 15
d_call: -
v_call: TRBV18
j_call: TRBJ1-2

cdr3_nt: TGTGCTAGCAGCCCTCGGGGAAACTACAATGAGCAGTTCTTC
cdr3_aa: CASSPRGNYNEQFF
clone_size: -
cdr3_length: 14
d_call: -
v_call: TRBV7-7
j_call: TRBJ2-1

cdr3_nt: TGCGCCAGCAGCTTGGTAGCGGGGGCCGAAGATACGCAGTATTTT
cdr3_aa: CASSLVAGAEDTQYF
clone_size: -
cdr3_length: 15
d_call: TRBD2
v_call: TRBV5-1
j_call: TRBJ2-3